This T cell receptor (beta chain) is drawn from a study of identical twins. Study-level results: Fewer insertions marked abundant cord blood beta clonotypes; young adult naive trended weakly, memory not at all.

This clonotype was detected a few times. Antigen unknown. The CDR3 covers 15 residues. The germline CDR1 and CDR2 sequences are MDHEN and SYDVKM. Deletions cut 5 bases from V and 3 bases from J, with 14 bases between. TCRdb called the 5' RACE reads again in MiXCR, with one record for every CDR3 protein. The table lists 1.5 million to 2 million distinct CDR3 sequences, around a third of them singletons. The sample comprised cord blood. The TCR comes from a newborn girl in good health. V and J are TRBV28 and TRBJ2-1, with a tentative D call TRBD2 (6 bases). For the CDR3, the DNA is TGTGCCAGCAGTCACAACGGGGGACTCTACAATGAGCAGTTCTTC. Translated: CASSHNGGLYNEQFF. Full variable domain (missing parts from reference TRBV28 and TRBJ2-1): DVKVTQSSRYLVKRTGEKVFLECVQDMDHENMFWYRQDPGLGLRLIYFSYDVKMKEKGDIPEGYSVSREKKERFSLILESASTNQTSMYLCASSHNGGLYNEQFFGPGTRLTVL.